Listed below are T cell receptor beta chains from one sample, sequenced in a study of graft-versus-host responses after intestinal transplantation. Sequencing was performed with immunoSEQ multiplex PCR; in TCRdb, only in-frame clones are kept and a portion is missing. Of around 71,000 clones listed, over 85% are singletons. No antigen has been assigned to these receptors. Here the sequenced sample was unstimulated CD8+ T cells sorted from spleen or lymph node cells, taken before intestinal transplant. The receptors shown here come from a human donor who received an intestinal transplant. Both conserved end residues are part of each CDR3. A D gene is named only where the DNA matches it firmly. Not every row has a clone size; where given, it reads once, few, many or a size class.

cdr3_nt,cdr3_aa,clone_size,cdr3_length,v_call,j_call,d_call
TGTGCCAGCAGCCAAGAGGGAGGGAGGGCCAGCTCCTACAATGAGCAGTTCTTC,CASSQEGGRASSYNEQFF,.,18,TRBV4-2,TRBJ2-1,TRBD2
TGCAGTGCTAGGGACAATGAGCAGTTCTTC,CSARDNEQFF,.,10,TRBV20-1,TRBJ2-1,.
TGTGCCAGCAGTCCTAGGAACAGGGCGGTGGGGGAGCAGTACTTC,CASSPRNRAVGEQYF,.,15,TRBV28,TRBJ2-7,.
TGTGCCAGCAGCCTGGGTCTCGGGGAGCAGTACTTC,CASSLGLGEQYF,.,12,TRBV5-4,TRBJ2-7,.
TGTGCCAGCTCAGCAGGGAGTTACCCCGAGCAGTACTTC,CASSAGSYPEQYF,.,13,TRBV6-6,TRBJ2-7,.
TGTGCCACCAGTTCAGGGGGCCCAGAGACCCAGTACTTC,CATSSGGPETQYF,.,13,TRBV15,TRBJ2-5,TRBD1
TGTGCCATCAGTGAGGGCAGGGGAGGCACAGATACGCAGTATTTT,CAISEGRGGTDTQYF,.,15,TRBV10-3,TRBJ2-3,.
TGTGCCAGCAGCTCCCCTCTCACCTACGAGCAGTACTTC,CASSSPLTYEQYF,.,13,TRBV11-2,TRBJ2-7,.
TGTGCCAGTTCCGGGACAGGGTTGTACGAGCAGTACTTC,CASSGTGLYEQYF,.,13,TRBV19,TRBJ2-7,TRBD1
TGTGCCAGCAGTGCGGGACAGGGGTTTGGCTACACCTTC,CASSAGQGFGYTF,.,13,TRBV6-4,TRBJ1-2,TRBD1
TGTGCCAGCAGTTCGTCATTAGCGGGAGACCACAATGAGCAGTTCTTC,CASSSSLAGDHNEQFF,.,16,TRBV27,TRBJ2-1,TRBD2
TGTGCCAGCAGCTTGGGTTTCGCATCCGGCAATGAGCAGTTCTTC,CASSLGFASGNEQFF,.,15,TRBV5-5,TRBJ2-1,.
TGTGCCAGTAGTATAACACCATCTAGACACGTCTACAATGAGCAGTTCTTC,CASSITPSRHVYNEQFF,.,17,TRBV19,TRBJ2-1,.
TGTGCCAGCAGTCCAGGGACAGGTCATTGGGGCGAGCAGTACTTC,CASSPGTGHWGEQYF,once,15,TRBV27,TRBJ2-7,TRBD1
TGTGCCAGCAGTTTCATAGCGGGAGTCTACAATGAGCAGTTCTTC,CASSFIAGVYNEQFF,.,15,TRBV27,TRBJ2-1,TRBD2
TGTGCCAGCTCACCACTTCAGGGACCCTCAGCTTACAATGAGCAGTTCTTC,CASSPLQGPSAYNEQFF,.,17,TRBV18,TRBJ2-1,.
TGTGCCAGCAGCGACACCGGAGCAACCGGGGAGCTGTTTTTT,CASSDTGATGELFF,.,14,TRBV7-3,TRBJ2-2,.
TGTGCCACCTATAGCGGGAGGGCTCCTCCAGAGACCCAGTACTTC,CATYSGRAPPETQYF,.,15,TRBV6-1,TRBJ2-5,TRBD2
TGTGCCAGCAGCGGGTACACGGTCGTTAGAAAGACCTATGGCTTC,CASSGYTVVRKTYGF,.,15,TRBV16,TRBJ1-2,.
TGCGCCAGCAGCTTGGATTTAGCGCCCAACAATGAGCAGTTCTTC,CASSLDLAPNNEQFF,.,15,TRBV5-1,TRBJ2-1,.
TGTGCCACCAGCATGGCGGGGCGATGGGAAAACGAGCAGTACTTC,CATSMAGRWENEQYF,.,15,TRBV15,TRBJ2-7,.
TGTGCCATCAGTGAGTCCCCAACATGGACAGGGAAAGCCACTGAAGCTTTCTTT,CAISESPTWTGKATEAFF,.,18,TRBV10-3,TRBJ1-1,TRBD1
TGCAGCGCTGACGCCGGGACAACTAACTATGGCTACACCTTC,CSADAGTTNYGYTF,.,14,TRBV29-1,TRBJ1-2,.
TGCGCCAGCAGCTTCATAAAGGCGGGGGGCCTTCCCTATGGCTACACCTTC,CASSFIKAGGLPYGYTF,.,17,TRBV5-1,TRBJ1-2,.
TGTGCCAGCAGCCCCCCACCCAGGGGCCCTTACTACGAGCAGTACTTC,CASSPPPRGPYYEQYF,.,16,TRBV27,TRBJ2-7,.
TGTGCCAGCAGCTCCCGGGGGGGGGCGACCGATGGCTACACCTTC,CASSSRGGATDGYTF,few,15,TRBV9,TRBJ1-2,.
TGTGCCAGCAGCCAATCCTACGGGACGGCAACTAATGAAAAACTGTTTTTT,CASSQSYGTATNEKLFF,.,17,TRBV4-2,TRBJ1-4,.
TGTGCCAGCAGCTCGGGACAGGATAATGAAAAACTGTTTTTT,CASSSGQDNEKLFF,.,14,TRBV7-8,TRBJ1-4,TRBD1
TGTGCCAGCAGTTTGGGAGGGTGGGCTTACTACGAGCAGTACTTC,CASSLGGWAYYEQYF,.,15,TRBV27,TRBJ2-7,TRBD2
TGTGCCAGCAGTTTATTAGCTAGCACCGGGGAGCTGTTTTTT,CASSLLASTGELFF,.,14,TRBV28,TRBJ2-2,.
TGTGCCAGCAGCTTAGTCGGGACAGGGGCTAGGTCTAATGCATACGAGCAGTACTTC,CASSLVGTGARSNAYEQYF,.,19,TRBV7-9,TRBJ2-7,TRBD1
TGTGCCAGCAGCGTAGGCGGGAAAGGCAGCAATGAGCAGTTCTTC,CASSVGGKGSNEQFF,.,15,TRBV9,TRBJ2-1,.
TGTGCCAGCAGCTTAGTCCCTTTAGGGCAGCCCCAGCATTTT,CASSLVPLGQPQHF,.,14,TRBV7-8,TRBJ1-5,.
TGTGCCAGCAGCTTTCCCGAGCGGGACTCGGCTACAGATACGCAGTATTTT,CASSFPERDSATDTQYF,once,17,TRBV7-6,TRBJ2-3,TRBD2
TGTGCCAGCAGCTTAGAAGCGGAATCCTACGAGCAGTACTTC,CASSLEAESYEQYF,.,14,TRBV7-6,TRBJ2-7,.
TGTGCCAGCAGCCCCCCCGGGACTAGCGCCAATGAGCAGTTCTTC,CASSPPGTSANEQFF,.,15,TRBV7-9,TRBJ2-1,TRBD2
TGTGCCAGCAGCAGCGAGATGATCTACGAGCAGTACTTC,CASSSEMIYEQYF,.,13,TRBV7-9,TRBJ2-7,.
TGTGCCAGCAGCTTGGACAGGAATCAGCCCCAGCATTTT,CASSLDRNQPQHF,.,13,TRBV5-4,TRBJ1-5,.
TGTGCCATCAGTGAGTCGAATCGGGACACCGGGGAGCTGTTTTTT,CAISESNRDTGELFF,.,15,TRBV10-3,TRBJ2-2,.
TGTGCCAGCAGCTCCACCTCCGGGACAGGGAAGGTCTACGAGCAGTACTTC,CASSSTSGTGKVYEQYF,.,17,TRBV11-2,TRBJ2-7,TRBD1
TGTGCCAGCAGCAAAGGACGACATTGGGGGGCAAAATATAGCAATCAGCCCCAGCATTTT,CASSKGRHWGAKYSNQPQHF,.,20,TRBV21-1,TRBJ1-5,.
TGTGCCAGCAGTTTGGACTCGGAAGAGACCCAGTACTTC,CASSLDSEETQYF,.,13,TRBV6-5,TRBJ2-5,.